Shown below are 20 T cell receptor beta chains from a single sample sequenced in a study of identical twins. TCRdb called the 5' RACE reads again in MiXCR, with one record for every CDR3 protein. The sample yields hundreds of thousands of distinct CDR3 sequences, 7% to 7.5% seen once. Another study also made use of these data, one on yellow fever vaccine responses in identical twins.

The sample consisted of PBMCs. All receptors come from a young woman in good health.

CDR3 in amino acids: CSVDSGAGANYGYTF. The CDR3 DNA sequence: TGCAGCGTTGATTCGGGGGCAGGGGCTAACTATGGCTACACCTTC. V and J are TRBV29-1 and TRBJ1-2; weak D call: TRBD1 (6 bases). Trimming took 3 bases from V and 0 from J, leaving 14 bases between them. The germline gives CDR1 SQVTM, CDR2 ANQGSEA. CDR3 length: 15 residues.

This clonotype was seen ten or more times. The rearrangement joins TRBV5-1 to TRBJ2-3, with 9 bases aligning to TRBD2. Germline V gene lookup returns CDR1 SGHRS and CDR2 YFSETQ. The CDR3 sequence is 16 residues long. V shed 4 bases and J 5 bases; nucleotides not matched to a gene: 11. This CDR3 reads CASSTRLAEAGDTQYF. As DNA, the CDR3 is TGCGCCAGCAGCACCAGACTAGCGGAGGCCGGAGATACGCAGTATTTT.

Here the CDR3 DNA reads TGTGCCAGCAGTTACTCTAGGACCGCCGTTAGAGAGACCCAGTACTTC. Residues: CASSYSRTAVRETQYF. The rearrangement uses TRBV6-5 and TRBJ2-5; D is unresolved. There are 16 residues in the CDR3. Germline values: CDR1 MNHEY, CDR2 SVGAGI. V lost 0 bases and J lost 4, with 15 bases in between.

The genes are TRBV28 and TRBJ2-1; D may be TRBD2 (5 bases). The V end lost 11 bases, the J end lost 2 bases, and 16 bases lay between the germline ends. The CDR3 is 14 amino acids. Germline assignment: CDR1 MDHEN and CDR2 SYDVKM. Here the CDR3 DNA reads TGTGCCTCCATCGCGGGCTGGGCCTACAATGAGCAGTTCTTC. Translating gives CASIAGWAYNEQFF. The full variable domain, rest sourced from reference TRBV28 and TRBJ2-1, is DVKVTQSSRYLVKRTGEKVFLECVQDMDHENMFWYRQDPGLGLRLIYFSYDVKMKEKGDIPEGYSVSREKKERFSLILESASTNQTSMYLCASIAGWAYNEQFFGPGTRLTVL.

This clonotype was counted a few times. The V gene is TRBV12-3 or TRBV12-4, the J gene TRBJ2-1; TRBD2 agrees at 8 bases. This CDR3 contains 13 residues. The V and J ends lost 6 bases and 12 bases, in that order; junction bases with no gene match: 10. The CDR3 coding sequence is TGTGCCAGCAGGGCTTATAAGGCGGGGGGGCAGTTCTTC. This sequence encodes CASRAYKAGGQFF.

This clonotype has more than one count but fewer than ten. This chain links TRBV5-1 with TRBJ2-5, with 10 bases matching TRBD2. The V segment lost 3 bases and the J segment 5 bases; nucleotides outside the gene matches: 4. CDR1 and CDR2 from the germline V gene are SGHRS and YFSETQ. The CDR3 covers 14 residues. The CDR3 loop is CASSWGTSEETQYF. The CDR3 nucleotides are TGCGCCAGCAGCTGGGGGACTAGCGAGGAGACCCAGTACTTC.

The chain uses TRBV5-1 and TRBJ2-2; D gene uncertain. V gave up 4 bases and J gave up 2 bases, with 9 bases separating them. This CDR3 contains 14 residues. Germline CDR1 and CDR2: SGHRS and YFSETQ. In DNA, the CDR3 is TGCGCCAGCAGCGGGGTCGCTAACACCGGGGAGCTGTTTTTT. This encodes CASSGVANTGELFF.

This clonotype was counted once. The conserved phenylalanine or tryptophan is not found at the CDR3 terminus, so this likely reflects a read error. The gene calls are TRBV3-1 and TRBJ1-1; D is undetermined. The CDR3 runs 12 residues. Germline values: CDR1 LGHDT, CDR2 YNNKEL (reference sequence). The V gene lost 0 bases and the J gene lost 11 bases, with 10 bases spanning the gap. The CDR3 sequence: CASSQDRREAFL. CDR3 coding DNA: TGTGCCAGCAGCCAAGATCGTAGGGAGGCTTTCCTT.

This clonotype showed up many times. The chain couples TRBV12-3 or TRBV12-4 to TRBJ2-3; D remains ambiguous. This CDR3 comprises 12 residues. V gave up 5 bases and J gave up 8 bases, with 11 bases separating them. The CDR3 spells CASSVQFFTQYF. The CDR3, as DNA: TGTGCCAGCAGTGTCCAGTTCTTTACGCAGTATTTT.

This clonotype has just a few counts. The chain is built from TRBV7-9 and TRBJ2-3; 8 nucleotides align to TRBD2. The V and J ends lost 2 bases and 6 bases, in that order; junction bases with no gene match: 7. The CDR3 sequence is 15 residues long. CDR1 and CDR2 from the germline V gene are SEHNR and FQNEAQ (reference sequence). This CDR3 reads CASSLRGGLEDTQYF. The DNA for the CDR3 is TGTGCCAGCAGCTTACGGGGGGGCCTCGAGGATACGCAGTATTTT.

This clonotype was seen only a few times. This chain links TRBV18 with TRBJ2-2; 12 bases are shared with TRBD2. Per germline, CDR1 KGHSH and CDR2 LQKENI. The CDR3 is 18 amino acids. Germline trimming cut 2 bases from V and 2 bases from J; bases unmatched to any gene: 6. The CDR3 sequence: CASSPKRTSGDNTGELFF. The CDR3 DNA is TGTGCCAGCTCACCAAAAAGGACTAGCGGGGACAACACCGGGGAGCTGTTTTTT.

This clonotype has a handful of counts. This chain uses TRBV19 with TRBJ2-2; no clear D gene. The CDR3 length is 13 residues. V lost 1 base to trimming and J lost 5 bases, with 5 bases between them. Germline lookup yields CDR1 LNHDA and CDR2 SQIVND (reference sequence). CDR3 region: CASSIVETGELFF. For the CDR3, the DNA is TGTGCCAGTAGTATAGTTGAAACCGGGGAGCTGTTTTTT.

This clonotype occurred a few times. The rearrangement joins TRBV15 to TRBJ2-1, with D unclear. V gave up 6 bases and J gave up 6 bases, with 18 bases separating them. Germline CDR1 LNHNV, CDR2 YYDKDF (reference sequence). CDR3 length equals 15 residues. As DNA, the CDR3 is TGTGCCACCAGAGGTCCACGGTCCGGCTCCAATGAGCAGTTCTTC. This gives the protein CATRGPRSGSNEQFF.

This clonotype appeared a few times. The rearrangement joins TRBV2 to TRBJ1-1; D unresolved. Germline CDR1 SNHLY, CDR2 FYNNEI. The CDR3 totals 12 residues. Trimming took off 7 bases at V and 8 bases at J, with 14 bases between the two ends. The CDR3 nucleotides are TGTGCCAGCATCCCGTTTGCAGGAGAAGCTTTCTTT. It is translated as CASIPFAGEAFF.

This chain uses TRBV5-1 with TRBJ2-5, with D perhaps TRBD2 (5 bases). V lost 4 bases and J 1 base, leaving 11 bases between the germline ends. CDR1 and CDR2 from the germline V gene are SGHRS and YFSETQ. The CDR3 contains 14 residues. The CDR3 here is CASSVLDPQETQYF. As DNA, the CDR3 is TGCGCCAGCAGCGTACTAGATCCCCAAGAGACCCAGTACTTC. Drawing the rest from reference TRBV5-1 and TRBJ2-5, the complete variable domain is KAGVTQTPRYLIKTRGQQVTLSCSPISGHRSVSWYQQTPGQGLQFLFEYFSETQRNKGNFPGRFSGRQFSNSRSEMNVSTLELGDSALYLCASSVLDPQETQYFGPGTRLLVL.

Only a few counts were recorded for this clonotype. The chain links TRBV11-2 to TRBJ2-2, with 10 bases matching TRBD2. CDR3 length equals 16 residues. Unmatched junction bases numbered 10, after V lost 5 bases and J lost 7 bases. From germline, CDR1 is SGHAT and CDR2 FQNNGV. The CDR3 DNA is TGTGCCAGCAGCACCCAAGGGAGACTAGCGGGCGGGGAGCTGTTTTTT. The encoded protein is CASSTQGRLAGGELFF.

Ten or more counts support this clonotype. This chain joins TRBV5-1 and TRBJ1-1; 7 bases align to TRBD1. Germline CDR1 reads SGHRS; CDR2 reads YFSETQ. Trimming took 0 bases from V and 4 from J; bases not matched to a gene: 6. The CDR3 runs 15 residues. CDR3 DNA sequence: TGCGCCAGCAGCTTGGTGGAGGGGGCTGTCACTGAAGCTTTCTTT. Protein: CASSLVEGAVTEAFF.

The chain couples TRBV2 to TRBJ2-7; no clear D. This CDR3 spans 14 amino acids. Deletions cut 2 bases from V and 5 bases from J, with 13 bases between. Germline CDR1 and CDR2: SNHLY and FYNNEI. The CDR3 here is CASSESPGSDEQYF. For the CDR3, the DNA is TGTGCCAGCAGTGAATCCCCCGGTTCGGACGAGCAGTACTTC.

This clonotype was counted many times. The chain couples TRBV4-2 to TRBJ2-5; 9 bases map to TRBD2. The CDR3 is 14 amino acids. Germline CDR1 reads LGHNA; CDR2 reads YNFKEQ. V shed 2 bases and J 4 bases; nucleotides not matched to a gene: 2. CDR3 bases: TGTGCCAGCAGCCAAAATAGCGGGGGAGAGACCCAGTACTTC. This sequence encodes CASSQNSGGETQYF.

Here the CDR3 reads CASSPNPGSGETQYF. The CDR3 DNA follows: TGTGCCAGCAGCCCTAACCCGGGCAGCGGAGAGACCCAGTACTTC. The chain employs TRBV7-3 and TRBJ2-5; a possible D gene is TRBD2 (5 bases). The CDR3 extends over 15 amino acids. Trimming left V 5 bases short and J 4 bases short, with 17 bases between. Germline V gene data show CDR1 as SGHTA and CDR2 as FQGTGA.